This T cell receptor beta chain derives from a study of T cell responses to AZD1222 COVID-19 vaccine. With regard to this clone: The antigen is not known.

The repertoire was sequenced with immunoSEQ multiplex PCR; TCRdb's copy has only in-frame clones and lacks some. The table lists tens of thousands of clones, about 85% of them singletons. Overall study results and limits: Reportedly, close to half of spike-specific TCRs are directed against unmutated variant regions. There were repertoire samples only from the period after the peak T cell response.

Trimming removed 3 bases from V and 3 bases from J, with 26 bases in between. The CDR3 has 19 amino acids. Germline V CDR1 and CDR2: SGHAT, FQNNGV. The rearrangement uses TRBV11-2 and TRBJ1-1; possible D gene TRBD1, 6 bases. Sequences were derived from peripheral blood, sampled on day 0 of AZD1222 vaccination. This clonotype originated in an adult in good health. CDR3 DNA: TGTGCCAGCAGCTTGGGGGCGGGTTTGGCAGGCATTATGGACACTGAAGCTTTCTTT. It translates to CASSLGAGLAGIMDTEAFF.